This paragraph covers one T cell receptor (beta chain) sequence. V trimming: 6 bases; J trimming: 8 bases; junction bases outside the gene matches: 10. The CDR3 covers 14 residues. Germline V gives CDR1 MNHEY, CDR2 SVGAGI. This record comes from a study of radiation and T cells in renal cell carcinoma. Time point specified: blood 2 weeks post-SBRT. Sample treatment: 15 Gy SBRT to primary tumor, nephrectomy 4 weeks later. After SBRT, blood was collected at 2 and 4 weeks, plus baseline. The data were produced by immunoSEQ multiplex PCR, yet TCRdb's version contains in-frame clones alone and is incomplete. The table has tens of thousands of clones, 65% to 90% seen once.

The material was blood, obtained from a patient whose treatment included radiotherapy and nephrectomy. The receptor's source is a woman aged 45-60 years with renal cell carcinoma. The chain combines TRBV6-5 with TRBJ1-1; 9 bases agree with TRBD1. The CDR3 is CASRRTGADAEAFF. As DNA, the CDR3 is TGTGCCAGCAGAAGGACAGGGGCAGATGCCGAAGCTTTCTTT.